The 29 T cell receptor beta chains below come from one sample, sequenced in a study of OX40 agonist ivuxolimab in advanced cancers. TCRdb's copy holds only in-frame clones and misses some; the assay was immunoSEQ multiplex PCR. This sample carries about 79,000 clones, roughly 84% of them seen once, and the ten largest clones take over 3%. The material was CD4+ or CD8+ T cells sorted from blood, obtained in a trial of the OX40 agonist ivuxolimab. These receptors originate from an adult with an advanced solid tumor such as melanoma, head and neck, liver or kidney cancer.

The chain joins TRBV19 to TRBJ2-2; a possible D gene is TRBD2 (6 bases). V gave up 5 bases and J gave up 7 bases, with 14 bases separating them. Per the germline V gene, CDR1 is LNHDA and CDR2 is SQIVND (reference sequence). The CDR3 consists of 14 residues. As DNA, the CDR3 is TGTGCCAGTAGTCTGTCTAGCGAGGGCGGGGAGCTGTTTTTT. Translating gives CASSLSSEGGELFF.

The CDR3 loop is CASRVFDIQYF. CDR3 nucleotide sequence: TGTGCCAGCCGCGTTTTTGACATTCAGTACTTC. J is TRBJ2-4 and V is TRBV28; D unclear. The V gene's germline CDR1 is MDHEN and CDR2 SYDVKM. The CDR3 sequence is 11 residues long. Trimming shortened V by 8 bases and J by 8 bases, and 10 bases separated the two germline ends.

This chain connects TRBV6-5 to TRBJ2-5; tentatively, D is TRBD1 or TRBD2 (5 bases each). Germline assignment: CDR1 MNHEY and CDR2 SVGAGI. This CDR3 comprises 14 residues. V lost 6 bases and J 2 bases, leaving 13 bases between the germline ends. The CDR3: CASSPGASQETQYF. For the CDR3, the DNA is TGTGCCAGCAGCCCCGGGGCGTCGCAAGAGACCCAGTACTTC.

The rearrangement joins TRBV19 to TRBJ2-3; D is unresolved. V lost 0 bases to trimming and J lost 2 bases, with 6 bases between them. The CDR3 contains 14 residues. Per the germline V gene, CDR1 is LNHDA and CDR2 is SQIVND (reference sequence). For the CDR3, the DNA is TGTGCCAGTAGTATAGATCTGGCCACAGATACGCAGTATTTT. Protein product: CASSIDLATDTQYF.

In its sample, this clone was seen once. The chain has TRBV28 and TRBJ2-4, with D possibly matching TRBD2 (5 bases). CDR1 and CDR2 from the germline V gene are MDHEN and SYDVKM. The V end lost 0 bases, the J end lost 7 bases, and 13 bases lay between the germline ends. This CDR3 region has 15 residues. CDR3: CASSLWVGVANIQYF. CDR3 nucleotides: TGTGCCAGCAGTTTATGGGTGGGAGTTGCGAACATTCAGTACTTC.

The DNA for the CDR3 is TGTGCCAGCACCGAGAACAGGGAGACCCAGTACTTC. Protein sequence: CASTENRETQYF. The chain has TRBV2 and TRBJ2-5; TRBD1 might be the D (5 bases). The CDR3 is made up of 12 amino acids. The germline V and J ends were trimmed by 7 bases and 5 bases, with 11 bases remaining between them. Germline CDR1 SNHLY, CDR2 FYNNEI.

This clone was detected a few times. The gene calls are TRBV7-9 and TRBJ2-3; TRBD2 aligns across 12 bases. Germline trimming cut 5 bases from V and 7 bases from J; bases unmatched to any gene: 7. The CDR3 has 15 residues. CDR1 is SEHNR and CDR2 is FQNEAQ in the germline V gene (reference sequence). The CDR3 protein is CASSTSGRSGNTQYF. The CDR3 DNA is TGTGCCAGCAGCACTAGCGGGAGGTCCGGGAATACGCAGTATTTT.

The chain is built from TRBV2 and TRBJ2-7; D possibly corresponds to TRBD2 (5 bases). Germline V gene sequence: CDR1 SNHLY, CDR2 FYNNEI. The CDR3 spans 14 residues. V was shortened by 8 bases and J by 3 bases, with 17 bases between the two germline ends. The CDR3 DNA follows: TGTGCCAGCCGTCGTGAGCGGCCGGTCTACGAGCAGTACTTC. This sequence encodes CASRRERPVYEQYF.

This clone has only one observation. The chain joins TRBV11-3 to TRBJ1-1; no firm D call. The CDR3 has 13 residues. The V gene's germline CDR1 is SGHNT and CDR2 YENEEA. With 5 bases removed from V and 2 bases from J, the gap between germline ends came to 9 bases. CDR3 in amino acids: CASSQQRNTEAFF. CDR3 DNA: TGTGCCAGCAGCCAACAGCGCAACACTGAAGCTTTCTTT.

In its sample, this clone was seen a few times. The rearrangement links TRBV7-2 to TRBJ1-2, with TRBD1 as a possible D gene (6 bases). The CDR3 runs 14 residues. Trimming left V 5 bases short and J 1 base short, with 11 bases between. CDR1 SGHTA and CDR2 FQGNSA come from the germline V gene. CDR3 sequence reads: CASSPGGGNYGYTF. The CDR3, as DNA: TGTGCCAGCAGCCCGGGAGGGGGTAACTATGGCTACACCTTC.

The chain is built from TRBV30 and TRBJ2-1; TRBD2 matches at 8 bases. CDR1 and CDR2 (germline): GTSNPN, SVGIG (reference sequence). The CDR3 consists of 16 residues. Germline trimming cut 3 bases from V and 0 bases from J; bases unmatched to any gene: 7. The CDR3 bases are TGTGCCTGGAGAAAACGACTAGCGAGCTCCTACAATGAGCAGTTCTTC. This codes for CAWRKRLASSYNEQFF.

The CDR3 DNA sequence: TGTGCCAGCAGCTTTGGGGGGGAGTCCTACGAGCAGTACTTC. Translated, it gives CASSFGGESYEQYF. The rearrangement links TRBV5-4 to TRBJ2-7, with 7 positions matching TRBD2. Trimming cost V 2 bases and J 1 base; bases outside gene matches: 3. Germline CDR1 is SGHNT and CDR2 is YYREEE (reference sequence). The CDR3 has 14 residues.

CDR3 nucleotides: TGTGCCAGCAGCTCGGTAGAGACCCAGTACTTC. Translation gives CASSSVETQYF. The chain uses TRBV11-3 and TRBJ2-5; D is unclear. This CDR3 region has 11 residues. Trimming removed 4 bases from V and 4 bases from J, with 4 bases in between. The germline V gene encodes CDR1 SGHNT and CDR2 YENEEA.

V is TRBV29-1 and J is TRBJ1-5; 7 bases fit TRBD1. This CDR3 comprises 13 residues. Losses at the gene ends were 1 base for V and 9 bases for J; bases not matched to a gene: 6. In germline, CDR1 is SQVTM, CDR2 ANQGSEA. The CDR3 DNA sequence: TGCAGCGTTGAAGTCTCCAGGGGGGGGCCCCAGCATTTT. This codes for CSVEVSRGGPQHF.

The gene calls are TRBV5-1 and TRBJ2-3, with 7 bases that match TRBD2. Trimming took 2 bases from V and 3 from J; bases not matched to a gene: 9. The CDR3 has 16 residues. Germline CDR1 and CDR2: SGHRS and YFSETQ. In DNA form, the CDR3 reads TGCGCCAGCAGCTTCACGGGAGGAGGGGCGACAGATACGCAGTATTTT. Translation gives CASSFTGGGATDTQYF.

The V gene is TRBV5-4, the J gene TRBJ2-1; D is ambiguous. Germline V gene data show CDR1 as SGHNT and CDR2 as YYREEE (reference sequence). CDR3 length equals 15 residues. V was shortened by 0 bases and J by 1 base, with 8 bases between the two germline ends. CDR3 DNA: TGTGCCAGCAGCTTGGGTGGCCAGTCCTACAATGAGCAGTTCTTC. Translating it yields CASSLGGQSYNEQFF. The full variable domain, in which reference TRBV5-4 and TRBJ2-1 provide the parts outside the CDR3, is ETGVTQSPTHLIKTRGQQVTLRCSSQSGHNTVSWYQQALGQGPQFIFQYYREEENGRGNFPPRFSGLQFPNYSSELNVNALELDDSALYLCASSLGGQSYNEQFFGPGTRLTVL.

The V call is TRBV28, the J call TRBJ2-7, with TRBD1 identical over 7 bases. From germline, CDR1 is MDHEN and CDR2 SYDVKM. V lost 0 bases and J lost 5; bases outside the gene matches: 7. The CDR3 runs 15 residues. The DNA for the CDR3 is TGTGCCAGCAGTTTATGGGAGGCAGGGGGTGACGAGCAGTACTTC. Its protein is CASSLWEAGGDEQYF. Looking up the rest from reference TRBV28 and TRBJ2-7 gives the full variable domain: DVKVTQSSRYLVKRTGEKVFLECVQDMDHENMFWYRQDPGLGLRLIYFSYDVKMKEKGDIPEGYSVSREKKERFSLILESASTNQTSMYLCASSLWEAGGDEQYFGPGTRLTVT.

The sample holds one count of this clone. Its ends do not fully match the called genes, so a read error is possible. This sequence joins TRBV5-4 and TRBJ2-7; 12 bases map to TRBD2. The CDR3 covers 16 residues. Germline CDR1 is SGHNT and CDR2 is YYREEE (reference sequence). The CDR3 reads CASSQDLAGGGYEQYF. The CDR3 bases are TGCGCCAGCAGCCAAGACCTAGCGGGAGGGGGATACGAGCAGTACTTC.

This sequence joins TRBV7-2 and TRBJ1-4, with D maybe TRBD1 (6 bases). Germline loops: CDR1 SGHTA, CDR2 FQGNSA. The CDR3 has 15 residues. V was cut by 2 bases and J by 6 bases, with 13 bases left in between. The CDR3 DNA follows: TGTGCCAGCAGCTTATCAGGGGCTGGCGATGAAAAACTGTTTTTT. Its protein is CASSLSGAGDEKLFF.

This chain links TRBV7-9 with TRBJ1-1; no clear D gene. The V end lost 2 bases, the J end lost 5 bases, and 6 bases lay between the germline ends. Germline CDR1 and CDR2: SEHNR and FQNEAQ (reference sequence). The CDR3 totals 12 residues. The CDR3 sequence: CASSLLGTEAFF. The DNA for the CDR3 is TGTGCCAGCAGCTTACTGGGGACTGAAGCTTTCTTT.

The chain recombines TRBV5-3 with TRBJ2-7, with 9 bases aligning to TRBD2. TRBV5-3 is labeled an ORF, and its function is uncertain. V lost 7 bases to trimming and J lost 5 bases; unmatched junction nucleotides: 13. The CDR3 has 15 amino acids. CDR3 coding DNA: TGTGCCAGACCCTACAGACCGGGACTAGCCCACGAGCAGTACTTC. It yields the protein CARPYRPGLAHEQYF.

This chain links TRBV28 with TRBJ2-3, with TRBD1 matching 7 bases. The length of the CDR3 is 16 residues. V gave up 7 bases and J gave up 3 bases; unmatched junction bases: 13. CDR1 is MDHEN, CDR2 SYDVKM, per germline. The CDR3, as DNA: TGTGCCAGCAAAGGGCCCCGGGACAGTGATACAGATACGCAGTATTTT. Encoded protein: CASKGPRDSDTDTQYF.

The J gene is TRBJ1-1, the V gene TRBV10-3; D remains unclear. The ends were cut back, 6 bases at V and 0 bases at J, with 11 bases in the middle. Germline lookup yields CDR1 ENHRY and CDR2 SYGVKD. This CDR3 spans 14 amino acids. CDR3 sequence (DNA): TGTGCCATCAGGACGGGCAGTTTGAACACTGAAGCTTTCTTT. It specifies CAIRTGSLNTEAFF.

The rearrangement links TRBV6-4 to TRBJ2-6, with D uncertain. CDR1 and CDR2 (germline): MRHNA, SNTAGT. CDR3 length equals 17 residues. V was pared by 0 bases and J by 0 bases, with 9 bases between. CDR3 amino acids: CASSDSASISGANVLTF. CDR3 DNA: TGTGCCAGCAGTGACTCCGCGTCCATCTCTGGGGCCAACGTCCTGACTTTC.

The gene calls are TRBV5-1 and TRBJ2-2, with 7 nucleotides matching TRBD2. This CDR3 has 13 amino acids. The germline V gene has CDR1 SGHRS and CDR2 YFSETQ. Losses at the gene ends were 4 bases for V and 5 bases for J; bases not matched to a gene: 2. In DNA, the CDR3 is TGCGCCAGCAGCCACGGGGGGACCGGGGAGCTGTTTTTT. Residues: CASSHGGTGELFF.

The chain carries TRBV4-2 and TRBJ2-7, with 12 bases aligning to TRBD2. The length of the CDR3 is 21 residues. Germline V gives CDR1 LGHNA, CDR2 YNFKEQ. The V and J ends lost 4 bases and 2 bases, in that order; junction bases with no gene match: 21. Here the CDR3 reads CASSRRVWGTSGRTSPYEQYF. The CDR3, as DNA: TGTGCCAGCAGCCGCCGGGTCTGGGGAACTAGCGGGAGGACCTCCCCCTACGAGCAGTACTTC.

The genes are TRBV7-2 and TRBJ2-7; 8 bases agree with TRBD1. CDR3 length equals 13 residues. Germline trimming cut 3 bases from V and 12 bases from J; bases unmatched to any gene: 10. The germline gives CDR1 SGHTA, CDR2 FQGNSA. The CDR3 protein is CASSLPGQAVGYF. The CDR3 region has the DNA TGTGCCAGCAGCTTGCCGGGACAGGCCGTAGGGTACTTC.

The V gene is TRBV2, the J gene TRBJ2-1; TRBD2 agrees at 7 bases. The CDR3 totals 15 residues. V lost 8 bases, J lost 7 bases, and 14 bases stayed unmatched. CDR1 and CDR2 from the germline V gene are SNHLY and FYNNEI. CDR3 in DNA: TGTGCCAGCCTGAGCGGGATCCTTTGGGGTAATGAGCAGTTCTTC. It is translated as CASLSGILWGNEQFF.

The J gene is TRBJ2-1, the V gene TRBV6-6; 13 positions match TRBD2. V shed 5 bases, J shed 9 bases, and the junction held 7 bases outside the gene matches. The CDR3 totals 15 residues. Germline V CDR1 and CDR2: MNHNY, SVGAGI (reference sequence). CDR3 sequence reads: CASSRGLAGMSEQFF. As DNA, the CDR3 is TGTGCCAGCAGTCGGGGACTAGCGGGAATGAGTGAGCAGTTCTTC.